This T cell receptor (beta chain) derives from a study of cytomegalovirus exposure and HLA in healthy donors. Study results and limitations: It was confirmed in vitro that a few of the CMV-associated chains were specific for CMV antigens. In the 90 to 150 validation repertoires, 94% of cluster scores exceeded 0, per a later analysis. It was 150 to 200 TCR beta chains that were listed as cytomegalovirus-associated.

This clone appeared once. Its antigen is not known. The donors formed part of the approximately 120-subject validation cohort, distinct from the roughly 600-subject first cohort. Method: immunoSEQ multiplex PCR; TCRdb's copy keeps in-frame clones and lacks some. Of roughly 130,000 clones detected, about 90% appear once; the ten largest clones hold over 3%. This TCR derives from a man under 40 in good health and CMV-seronegative. Sequencing used PBMCs.

CDR3 nucleotide sequence: TGTGCCAGCAGCTTAGGGCAGGGGGCAGGAGGCTACACCTTC. Its protein product is CASSLGQGAGGYTF. The chain employs TRBV7-6 and TRBJ1-2, with 8 bases fitting TRBD1. Unmatched junction bases numbered 6, after V lost 1 base and J lost 8 bases. This CDR3 has 14 amino acids. Germline CDR1 is SGHVS and CDR2 is FNYEAQ.